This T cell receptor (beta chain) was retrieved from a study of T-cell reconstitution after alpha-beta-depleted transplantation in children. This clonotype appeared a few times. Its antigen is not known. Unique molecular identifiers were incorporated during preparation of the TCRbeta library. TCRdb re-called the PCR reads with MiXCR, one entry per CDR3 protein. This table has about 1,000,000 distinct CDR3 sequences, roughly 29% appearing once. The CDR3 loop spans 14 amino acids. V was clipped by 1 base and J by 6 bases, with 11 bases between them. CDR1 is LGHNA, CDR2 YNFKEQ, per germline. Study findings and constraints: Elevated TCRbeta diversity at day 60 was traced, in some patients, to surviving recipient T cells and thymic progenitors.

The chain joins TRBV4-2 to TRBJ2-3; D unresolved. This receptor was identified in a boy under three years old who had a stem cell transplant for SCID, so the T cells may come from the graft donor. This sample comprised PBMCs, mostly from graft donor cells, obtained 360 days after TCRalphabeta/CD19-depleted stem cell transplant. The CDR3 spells CASSQARLEDTQYF. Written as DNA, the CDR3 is TGTGCCAGCAGCCAAGCCCGACTGGAGGATACGCAGTATTTT.